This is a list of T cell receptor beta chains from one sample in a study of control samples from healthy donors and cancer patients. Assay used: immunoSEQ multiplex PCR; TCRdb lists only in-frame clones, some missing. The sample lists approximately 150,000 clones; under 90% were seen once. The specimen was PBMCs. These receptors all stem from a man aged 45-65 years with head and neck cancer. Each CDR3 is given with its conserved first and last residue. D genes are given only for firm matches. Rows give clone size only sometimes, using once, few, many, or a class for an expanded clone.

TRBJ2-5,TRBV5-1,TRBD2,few,TGCGCCAGCAGCTTGGGAACGGGACTAGGGCAAGAGACCCAGTACTTC,CASSLGTGLGQETQYF
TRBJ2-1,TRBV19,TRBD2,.,TGTGCCAGTAGTCAACTCCGGCAAGCGGGGACCGAAGATGAGCAGTTCTTC,CASSQLRQAGTEDEQFF
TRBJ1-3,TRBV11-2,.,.,TGTGCCAGCAGCTTATACAATTCTGGCACCATATATTTT,CASSLYNSGTIYF
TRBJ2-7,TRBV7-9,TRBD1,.,TGTGCCAGCAGCTTTCACTCCGGGACAGGGGGCCGCTACGAGCAGTACTTC,CASSFHSGTGGRYEQYF
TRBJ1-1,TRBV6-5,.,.,TGTGCCAGCAGCTCCGGGACGGAGAACACTGAAGCTTTCTTT,CASSSGTENTEAFF
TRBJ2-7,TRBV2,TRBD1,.,TGTGCCAGCACGGGACAGGGCTACTACGAGCAGTACTTC,CASTGQGYYEQYF
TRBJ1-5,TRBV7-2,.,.,TGTGCCAGCAGCCCACGCCGCAGATATAGCAATCAGCCCCAGCATTTT,CASSPRRRYSNQPQHF
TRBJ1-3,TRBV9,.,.,TGTGCCAGCAGCGGTCGACAGCTGGAGGCTGGAAACACCATATATTTT,CASSGRQLEAGNTIYF
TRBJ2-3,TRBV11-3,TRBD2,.,TGTGCCAGCAGCCTCGCTAGCGGGATTAGCACAGATACGCAGTATTTT,CASSLASGISTDTQYF
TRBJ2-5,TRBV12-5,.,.,TGTGCTAGTGGAGATCCATTGGGAGAGACCCAGTACTTC,CASGDPLGETQYF
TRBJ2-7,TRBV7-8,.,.,TGTGCCAGCAGTCCACCAGCGGCAAACTACGAGCAGTACTTC,CASSPPAANYEQYF
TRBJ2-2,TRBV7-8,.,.,TGTGCCAGCAGCTTAAGATTAGGGTTCACCGGGGAGCTGTTTTTT,CASSLRLGFTGELFF
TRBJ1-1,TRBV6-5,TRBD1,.,TGTGCCAGCAGTTACGGGACAGTCTACACTGAAGCTTTCTTT,CASSYGTVYTEAFF
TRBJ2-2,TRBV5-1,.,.,TGCGCCAGCAGCTTGGAAGGCTCCACCGGGGAGCTGTTTTTT,CASSLEGSTGELFF
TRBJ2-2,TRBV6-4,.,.,TGTGCCAGCAGCCCTTTTTTTGGGGGGCCCGGGGAGCTGTTTTTT,CASSPFFGGPGELFF
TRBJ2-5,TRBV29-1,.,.,TGCAGCGCTGGGGACTTCCAAGAGACCCAGTACTTC,CSAGDFQETQYF
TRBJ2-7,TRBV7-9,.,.,TGTGCCAGCAGCTTACCGGGGGAGCAGTACTTC,CASSLPGEQYF
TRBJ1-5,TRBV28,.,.,TGTGCCAGCAGTTTAATAGGAACCAGCAATCAGCCCCAGCATTTT,CASSLIGTSNQPQHF
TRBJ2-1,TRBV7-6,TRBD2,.,TGTGCCAGCAGCCAGGGACTAGCGGGGTTCAATGAGCAGTTCTTC,CASSQGLAGFNEQFF
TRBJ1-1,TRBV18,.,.,TGTGCCAGCTCACGTCAGCTTAACACTGAAGCTTTCTTT,CASSRQLNTEAFF
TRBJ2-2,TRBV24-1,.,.,TGTGCCACCAGTGATTTTGTCGGGGAGCTGTTTTTT,CATSDFVGELFF
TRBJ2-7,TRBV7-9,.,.,TGTGCCAGCTGGGGCTGGACTCGAGGCTCCTACGAGCAGTACTTC,CASWGWTRGSYEQYF
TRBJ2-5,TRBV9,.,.,TGTGCCAGCAGCGTAGGTGGGCCGCAGCAAGAGACCCAGTACTTC,CASSVGGPQQETQYF
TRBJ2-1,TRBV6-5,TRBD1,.,TGTGCCAGCACCGAGGTGGGACAGACAAGTGCGCAGTTCTTC,CASTEVGQTSAQFF
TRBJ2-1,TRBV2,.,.,TGTGCCAGCAGTGAAAAACGGGTTGAGCAGTTCTTC,CASSEKRVEQFF
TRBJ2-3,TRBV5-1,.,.,TGCGCCAGCAGCTTACCAGGAGGGGGAGATACGCAGTATTTT,CASSLPGGGDTQYF
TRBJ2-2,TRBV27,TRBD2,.,TGTGCCAGCAGCCCCTGGGGGGGGACCGGGGAGCTGTTTTTT,CASSPWGGTGELFF
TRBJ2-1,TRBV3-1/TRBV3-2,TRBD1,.,TGTGCCAGCAGCCAAGGTCTAGGACAGGGGGCCAAGATCAATGAGCAGTTCTTC,CASSQGLGQGAKINEQFF
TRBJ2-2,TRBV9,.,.,TGTGCCAGCAGCGAGTTTAGGCGACCCACCGGGGAGCTGTTTTTT,CASSEFRRPTGELFF
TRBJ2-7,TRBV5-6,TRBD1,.,TGTGCCAGCAGCCATCGACAGGGGGGATGGACGCGCGAGCAGTACTTC,CASSHRQGGWTREQYF
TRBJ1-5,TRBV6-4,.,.,TGTGCCAGCAGTGTTCAGGCAGATCAGCCCCAGCATTTT,CASSVQADQPQHF
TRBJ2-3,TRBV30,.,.,TGTGCCTGGAGTGTACGCGAGGCAGATACGCAGTATTTT,CAWSVREADTQYF
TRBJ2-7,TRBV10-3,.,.,TGTGCCATCAGCCCTCACACCAGGGCGGAGGACGAGCAGTACTTC,CAISPHTRAEDEQYF
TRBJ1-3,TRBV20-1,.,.,TGCAGTAGCGATGATGGAAACACCATATATTTT,CSSDDGNTIYF
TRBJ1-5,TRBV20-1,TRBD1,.,TGCAGTGCTAGTGGGACAGGGAATCAGCCCCAGCATTTT,CSASGTGNQPQHF
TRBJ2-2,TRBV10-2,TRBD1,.,TGCGCCAGCAGTGACCCGACAGGGCCGGGGGAGCTGTTTTTT,CASSDPTGPGELFF
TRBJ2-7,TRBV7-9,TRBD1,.,TGTGCCAGCAGCGTCGACAGGGGGCTAGAGCAGTACTTC,CASSVDRGLEQYF